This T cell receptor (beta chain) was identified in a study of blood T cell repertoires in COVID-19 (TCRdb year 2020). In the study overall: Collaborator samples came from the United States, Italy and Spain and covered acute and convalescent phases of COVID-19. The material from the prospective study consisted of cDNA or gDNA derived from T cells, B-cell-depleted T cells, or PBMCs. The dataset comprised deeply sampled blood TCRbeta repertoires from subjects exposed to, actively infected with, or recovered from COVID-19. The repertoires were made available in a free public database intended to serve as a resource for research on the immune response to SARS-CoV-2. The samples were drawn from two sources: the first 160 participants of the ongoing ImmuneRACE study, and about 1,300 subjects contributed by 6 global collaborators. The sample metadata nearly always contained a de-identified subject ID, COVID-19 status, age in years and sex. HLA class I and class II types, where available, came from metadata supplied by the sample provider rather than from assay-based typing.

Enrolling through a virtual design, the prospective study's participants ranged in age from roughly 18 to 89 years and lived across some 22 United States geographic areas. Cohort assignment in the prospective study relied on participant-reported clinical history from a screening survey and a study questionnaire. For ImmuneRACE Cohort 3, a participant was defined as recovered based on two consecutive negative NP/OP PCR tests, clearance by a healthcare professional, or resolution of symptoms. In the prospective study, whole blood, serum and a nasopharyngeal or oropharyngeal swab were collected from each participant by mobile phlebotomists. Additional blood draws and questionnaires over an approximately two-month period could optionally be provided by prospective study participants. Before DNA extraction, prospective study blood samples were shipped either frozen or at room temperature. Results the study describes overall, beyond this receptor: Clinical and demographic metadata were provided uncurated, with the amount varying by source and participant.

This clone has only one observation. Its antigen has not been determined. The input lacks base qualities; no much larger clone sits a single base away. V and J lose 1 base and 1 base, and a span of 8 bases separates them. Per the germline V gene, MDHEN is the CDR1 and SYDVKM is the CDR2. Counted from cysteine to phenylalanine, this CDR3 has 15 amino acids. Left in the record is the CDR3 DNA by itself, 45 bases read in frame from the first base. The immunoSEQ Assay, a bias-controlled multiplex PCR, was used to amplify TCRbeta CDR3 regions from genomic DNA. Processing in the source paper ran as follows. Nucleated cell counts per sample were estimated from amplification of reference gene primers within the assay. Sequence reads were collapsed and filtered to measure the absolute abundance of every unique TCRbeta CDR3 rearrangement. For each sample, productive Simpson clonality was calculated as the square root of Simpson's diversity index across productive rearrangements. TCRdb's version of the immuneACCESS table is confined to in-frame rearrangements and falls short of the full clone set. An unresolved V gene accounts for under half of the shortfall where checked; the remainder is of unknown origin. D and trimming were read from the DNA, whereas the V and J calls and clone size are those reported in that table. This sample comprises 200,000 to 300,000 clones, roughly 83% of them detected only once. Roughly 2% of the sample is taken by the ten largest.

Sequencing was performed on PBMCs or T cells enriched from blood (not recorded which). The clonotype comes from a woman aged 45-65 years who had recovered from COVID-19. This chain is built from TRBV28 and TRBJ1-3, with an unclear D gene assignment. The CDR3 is CASSLSERSGNTIYF. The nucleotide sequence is TGTGCCAGCAGTTTATCAGAGAGGTCTGGAAACACCATATATTTT.